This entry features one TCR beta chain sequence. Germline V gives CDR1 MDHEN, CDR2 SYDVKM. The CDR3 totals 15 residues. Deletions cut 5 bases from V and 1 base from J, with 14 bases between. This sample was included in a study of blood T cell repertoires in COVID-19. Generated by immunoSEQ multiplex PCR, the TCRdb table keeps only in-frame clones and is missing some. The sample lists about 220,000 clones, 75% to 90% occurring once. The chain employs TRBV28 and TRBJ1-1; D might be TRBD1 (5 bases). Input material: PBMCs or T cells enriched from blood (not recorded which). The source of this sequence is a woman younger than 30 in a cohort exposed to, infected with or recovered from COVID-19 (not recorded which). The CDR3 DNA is TGTGCCAGCAGTCTATCCCAGGGTTGGAACACTGAAGCTTTCTTT. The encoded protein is CASSLSQGWNTEAFF.